This T cell receptor beta chain was sequenced in a study of graft-versus-host responses after intestinal transplantation. Study context: Transplants given to recipients were multivisceral, liver-intestinal, or isolated intestinal. All recipients were given anti-thymocyte globulin induction, and tacrolimus and steroids were then administered for three to four years. Study observations and caveats: The authors found GvH clones in recipient marrow, some appearing first in ileum or blood. High graft-versus-host to host-versus-graft clonal ratios were seen in allografts of patients with graft-donor T cell macrochimerism.

Graft specimens yielded both intraepithelial and lamina propria lymphocytes. Profiled with immunoSEQ multiplex PCR; TCRdb holds only in-frame clones, not every one. The repertoire consists of approximately 15,000 clones, with around three quarters occurring once and the leading ten covering 15% to 20%. The CDR3 length is 13 residues. Germline-derived CDR1 and CDR2 are SGHTA and FQGNSA. The V and J ends lost 5 bases and 3 bases respectively, with 11 bases between them. Of note for this clone: What it binds is unknown.

This material consisted of ileum tissue, taken about 15 weeks after intestinal transplant. The chain employs TRBV7-2 and TRBJ2-7; no reliable D call. This clonotype was obtained from a human patient who received an intestinal transplant, so some T cells may come from the graft donor. The CDR3 here is CASSLGLVYEQYF. The CDR3 nucleotides read TGTGCCAGCAGCCTCGGGCTCGTCTACGAGCAGTACTTC.